Below, 9 T cell receptor beta chains from the same sample are listed, as sequenced in a study of shared clonotypes between healthy human individuals. Naive CD8 cells, CD45RO-negative and positively selected for CCR7, excluded terminally differentiated effector memory CD45RA+ cells. The data were produced by immunoSEQ multiplex PCR, yet TCRdb's version contains in-frame clones alone and is incomplete. The sample lists about 2.1 million clones, 93% occurring once. Sequenced: naive CD8+ T cells from PBMCs. The source is a man aged 18-30 years in good health. Some clones in this sample may be carry-over from other donors' samples.

This clone was detected once. The rearrangement joins TRBV4-3 to TRBJ2-1; D is ambiguous. Trimming stripped 3 bases from V and 0 bases from J, with 12 bases between. Germline CDR1 LGHNA, CDR2 YSLEER. The CDR3 totals 16 residues. CDR3 residues: CASSHDAVLSYNEQFF. CDR3 DNA: TGCGCCAGCAGCCACGATGCGGTTCTCTCCTACAATGAGCAGTTCTTC.

The chain combines TRBV19 with TRBJ2-5, with D possibly matching TRBD1 (5 bases). CDR1 and CDR2 from the germline V gene are LNHDA and SQIVND (reference sequence). V dropped 6 bases and J dropped 5 bases, with 16 bases sitting between them. CDR3 length: 14 residues. The CDR3 reads CASSLHPKGETQYF. The CDR3 DNA reads TGTGCCAGTAGCCTCCATCCGAAGGGGGAGACCCAGTACTTC.

This chain links TRBV5-1 with TRBJ2-2; D is possibly TRBD2 (5 bases). Between the trimmed V and J ends, which lost 0 bases and 5 bases, there was a span of 14 bases. Germline V gene lookup returns CDR1 SGHRS and CDR2 YFSETQ. The CDR3 length is 16 residues. CDR3 amino acids: CASSLERESGTGELFF. Here the CDR3 DNA reads TGCGCCAGCAGCTTGGAAAGGGAGTCTGGGACCGGGGAGCTGTTTTTT.

This clone was recorded only once. The chain is built from TRBV5-1 and TRBJ1-3; D might be TRBD1 (6 bases). Germline V gives CDR1 SGHRS, CDR2 YFSETQ. This CDR3 has 15 residues. The V end lost 4 bases, the J end lost 0 bases, and 11 bases lay between the germline ends. The CDR3 loop is CASSKGQNSGNTIYF. As DNA, the CDR3 is TGCGCCAGCAGCAAGGGACAAAACTCTGGAAACACCATATATTTT.

The chain has TRBV19 and TRBJ1-2, with 8 bases fitting TRBD1. This CDR3 is 17 amino acids long. V shed 3 bases and J 4 bases; nucleotides not matched to a gene: 13. CDR1 is LNHDA and CDR2 is SQIVND in the germline V gene (reference sequence). The DNA of the CDR3 is TGTGCCAGTAGTATCCCGACAGGGGTTTTTTCGGGCTATGGCTACACCTTC. It encodes CASSIPTGVFSGYGYTF.

V usage is TRBV9 and J usage is TRBJ2-3, with D possibly matching TRBD2 (6 bases). The CDR3 runs 14 residues. The V end lost 3 bases, the J end lost 5 bases, and 13 bases lay between the germline ends. The germline V gene encodes CDR1 SGDLS and CDR2 YYNGEE. The CDR3 coding sequence is TGTGCCAGCAGCGGCGGGCCGGGACTAGATACGCAGTATTTT. As protein: CASSGGPGLDTQYF.

This clone appeared a single time. The gene calls are TRBV5-6 and TRBJ2-2; D is perhaps TRBD1 (5 bases). The V gene lost 3 bases and the J gene lost 1 base, with 7 bases spanning the gap. Germline CDR1 reads SGHDT; CDR2 reads YYEEEE. The CDR3 contains 14 residues. The CDR3 nucleotides are TGTGCCAGCAGCTACGGACAGAACACCGGGGAGCTGTTTTTT. Translated: CASSYGQNTGELFF. Looking up the rest from reference TRBV5-6 and TRBJ2-2 gives the full variable domain: DAGVTQSPTHLIKTRGQQVTLRCSPKSGHDTVSWYQQALGQGPQFIFQYYEEEERQRGNFPDRFSGHQFPNYSSELNVNALLLGDSALYLCASSYGQNTGELFFGEGSRLTVL.

Concerning this clone: Other DNA sequences in the same sample also yield this CDR3. The genes are TRBV11-2 and TRBJ2-7; 9 positions match TRBD1. Germline loops: CDR1 SGHAT, CDR2 FQNNGV. This CDR3 comprises 15 residues. Trimming at V came to 5 bases and at J to 2 bases, leaving 7 bases not matched to a gene. CDR3 sequence (DNA): TGTGCCAGCAGCCCCCCGGGACAGGGCGCCTACGAGCAGTACTTC. Amino acids: CASSPPGQGAYEQYF. Full variable domain (rest looked up from reference TRBV11-2 and TRBJ2-7): EAGVAQSPRYKIIEKRQSVAFWCNPISGHATLYWYQQILGQGPKLLIQFQNNGVVDDSQLPKDRFSAERLKGVDSTLKIQPAKLEDSAVYLCASSPPGQGAYEQYFGPGTRLTVT.

Remarks on this clone: Other DNA sequences in this specimen translate into the identical CDR3. The chain joins TRBV27 to TRBJ1-2; D is uncertain. With 2 bases removed from V and 4 bases from J, the gap between germline ends came to 11 bases. The CDR3 contains 14 residues. Per the germline V gene, CDR1 is MNHEY and CDR2 is SMNVEV (reference sequence). The CDR3 loop is CASSLRAGSYGYTF. The CDR3 bases are TGTGCCAGCAGTTTACGGGCAGGAAGCTATGGCTACACCTTC.